This T cell receptor beta chain stems from a study of control samples from healthy donors and cancer patients. Here immunoSEQ multiplex PCR was the method, and the copy in TCRdb shows in-frame clones only, minus some. Of about 120,000 clones listed, about 87% were seen once; the top ten hold 3% to 4%. The sequence was collected from a man in his forties or fifties in good health. Material for sequencing was blood.

The CDR3 is CSVEADSGANVLTF. The CDR3 bases are TGCAGCGTTGAGGCGGACTCTGGGGCCAACGTCCTGACTTTC. V is TRBV29-1 and J is TRBJ2-6; D remains ambiguous. The CDR3 length is 14 residues. Per germline, CDR1 SQVTM and CDR2 ANQGSEA. V was shortened by 3 bases and J by 0 bases, with 6 bases between the two germline ends.